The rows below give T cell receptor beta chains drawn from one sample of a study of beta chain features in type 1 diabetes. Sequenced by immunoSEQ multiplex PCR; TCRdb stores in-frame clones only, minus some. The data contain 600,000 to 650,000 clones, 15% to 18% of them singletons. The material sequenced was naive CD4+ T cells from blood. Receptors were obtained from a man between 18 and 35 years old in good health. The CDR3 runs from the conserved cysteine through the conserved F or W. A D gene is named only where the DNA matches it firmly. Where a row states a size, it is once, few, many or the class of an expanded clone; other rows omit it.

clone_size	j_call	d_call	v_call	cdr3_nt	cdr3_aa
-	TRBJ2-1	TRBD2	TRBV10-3	TGTGCCATCAGTGAGTCTCGCGGGAGTTCCTACAATGAGCAGTTCTTC	CAISESRGSSYNEQFF
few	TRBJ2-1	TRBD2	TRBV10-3	TGTGCCATCAGCGCTAGCGGGGTAACCTACAATGAGCAGTTCTTC	CAISASGVTYNEQFF
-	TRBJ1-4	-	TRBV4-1	TGCGCCAGCAGCCAAGATCCCCGCCAGTGGGAAAAACTGTTTTTT	CASSQDPRQWEKLFF
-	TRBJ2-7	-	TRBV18	TGTGCCAGCTCACCACCGGGGCGACTATCGGACAGAGGGGCCGAGCAGTACTTC	CASSPPGRLSDRGAEQYF
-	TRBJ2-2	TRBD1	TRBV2	TGTGCCAGCCAGCCCGATAGACACAGGGGCAGGGATGGGCTGTTTTTT	CASQPDRHRGRDGLFF
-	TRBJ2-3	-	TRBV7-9	TGTGCCAGCAGCCCCCGCGGCAGGGGAGAAACAGATACGCAGTATTTT	CASSPRGRGETDTQYF
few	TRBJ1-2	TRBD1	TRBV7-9	TGTGCCAGCAGCTTAGTTACGGGACAGAAGTGGAACTATGGCTACACCTTC	CASSLVTGQKWNYGYTF
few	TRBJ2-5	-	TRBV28	TGTGCCAGCAGCTTACTTGAGACCCAGTACTTC	CASSLLETQYF
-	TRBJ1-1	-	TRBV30	TGTGCCTACCGTACGGGAAAAGGGGGCACTGAAGCTTTCTTT	CAYRTGKGGTEAFF
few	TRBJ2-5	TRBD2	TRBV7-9	TGTGCCAGCAGCTTCGCCCGGACTAGCGGGGTCGAGGAGACCCAGTACTTC	CASSFARTSGVEETQYF
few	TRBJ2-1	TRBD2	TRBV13	TGTGCCAGCAGCTTAAATTTCGCACTAGCGGGAGTTTGGCATGGGACTGAGCAGTTCTTC	CASSLNFALAGVWHGTEQFF
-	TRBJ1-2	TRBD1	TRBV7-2	TGTGCCAGCAGCACTAGACGAGCAGGGGGAATAAACTATGGCTACACCTTC	CASSTRRAGGINYGYTF
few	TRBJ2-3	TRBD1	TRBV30	TGTGCCTGGAGTGGGACAGGGGGCCCAGATACGCAGTATTTT	CAWSGTGGPDTQYF
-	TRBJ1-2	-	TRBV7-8	TGTGCCAGCAGCTTAGGGATCAGGGTTGAAGACTATGGCTACACCTTC	CASSLGIRVEDYGYTF
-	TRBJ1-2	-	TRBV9	TGTGCCAGCAGCGCAAAACAGGGTTTCCCTAACTATGGCTACACCTTC	CASSAKQGFPNYGYTF
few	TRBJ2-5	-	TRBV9	TGTGCCAGCAGCGTAGGGGACACCGAAGAGACCCAGTACTTC	CASSVGDTEETQYF
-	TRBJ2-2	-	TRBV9	TGTGCCAGCAGCGTAGGAAGAGGAGGGCTCACCGGGGAGCTGTTTTTT	CASSVGRGGLTGELFF
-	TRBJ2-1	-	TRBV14	TGTGCCAGCAGCCCCCGGGACCTTTACTCCTACAATGAGCAGTTCTTC	CASSPRDLYSYNEQFF